The source of this TCR beta chain is a study of cytomegalovirus exposure and HLA in healthy donors. The V gene lost 7 bases and the J gene lost 4 bases, with 19 bases spanning the gap. CDR1 and CDR2 (germline): LNHDA, SQIVND (reference sequence). This CDR3 contains 15 residues. The PCR ran on 60 Vbeta and 13 Jbeta primers. The repertoire was sequenced with immunoSEQ multiplex PCR; TCRdb's copy has only in-frame clones and lacks some. This sample's table has 65,000 to 95,000 clones. The clonotype originates from a man younger than 45 in good health and CMV-seronegative. Source material: PBMCs. The chain employs TRBV19 and TRBJ1-2; TRBD1 is a possible D gene (5 bases). CDR3 region: CASKGRGGGAYGYTF. The CDR3 DNA is TGTGCCAGTAAGGGTCGTGGGGGGGGTGCCTATGGCTACACCTTC.